The 18 T cell receptor beta chains below all came from one sample that was sequenced in a study of identical twins. TCRdb processed the 5' RACE reads anew with MiXCR; each CDR3 protein has one entry. In the table there are around 370,000 distinct CDR3 sequences, around 9.7% of which are singletons. The specimen was naive T cells sorted from blood. The source is a woman aged 50 to 60 in good health.

This clonotype appeared a few times. The chain combines TRBV6-5 with TRBJ1-2, with 8 bases identical to TRBD1. CDR1 is MNHEY and CDR2 is SVGAGI in the germline V gene. The CDR3 covers 13 residues. V lost 5 bases and J lost 6; bases outside the gene matches: 5. DNA of the CDR3: TGTGCCAGCAGTGGACAGGGACTTCATGGCTACACCTTC. This encodes CASSGQGLHGYTF.

The table lists this clonotype with many counts. The J gene is TRBJ2-5, the V gene TRBV7-9; D remains unclear. V was cut by 6 bases and J by 4 bases, with 12 bases left in between. Germline CDR1 is SEHNR and CDR2 is FQNEAQ (reference sequence). CDR3 length equals 13 residues. The DNA of the CDR3 is TGTGCCAGCAGACCCGGAGTGACAGAGACCCAGTACTTC. Translating gives CASRPGVTETQYF.

This clonotype was observed a few times. The CDR3 here is CASSLAGLAVSYEQYF. CDR3 nucleotide sequence: TGTGCCAGCAGCTTAGCGGGACTAGCGGTTTCCTACGAGCAGTACTTC. V usage is TRBV7-9 and J usage is TRBJ2-7, with 11 bases lining up with TRBD2. Germline loops: CDR1 SEHNR, CDR2 FQNEAQ (reference sequence). The junction had 2 bases not matched to a gene; V was cut back by 0 bases and J by 1 base. CDR3 length: 16 amino acids.

This chain connects TRBV6-5 to TRBJ2-3; D gene uncertain. The V gene lost 6 bases and the J gene lost 4 bases, with 8 bases spanning the gap. The CDR3 extends over 12 amino acids. Germline CDR1 reads MNHEY; CDR2 reads SVGAGI. CDR3 coding DNA: TGTGCCAGCAGAACCACTGCAGATACGCAGTATTTT. Its protein product is CASRTTADTQYF.

This rearrangement joins TRBV27 to TRBJ1-2, with 9 bases matching TRBD1. From germline, CDR1 is MNHEY and CDR2 SMNVEV (reference sequence). CDR3 length equals 17 residues. J gave up 2 bases and V 2 bases, and 9 bases lay outside the gene matches. This CDR3 is CASSLLADRGRNYGYTF. The CDR3 DNA reads as TGTGCCAGCAGTTTACTGGCGGACAGGGGACGAAACTATGGCTACACCTTC.

This clonotype was counted ten times or more. J is TRBJ2-2 and V is TRBV10-1, with D unclear. Germline CDR1 and CDR2: WNHNN and SYGVQD (reference sequence). With 5 bases removed from V and 4 bases from J, the gap between germline ends came to 5 bases. This CDR3 is 12 amino acids long. CDR3 nucleotides: TGCGCCAGCAGTCAAATCACCGGGGAGCTGTTTTTT. This gives the protein CASSQITGELFF.

This clonotype was detected only a few times. The CDR3, as DNA: TGTGCCACCAGTGATCCGAGGAGGAGATCCTACGAGCAGTACGTC. As protein: CATSDPRRRSYEQYV. The V call is TRBV24-1, the J call TRBJ2-7; the D gene is possibly TRBD2 (5 bases). V was shortened by 3 bases and J by 1 base, with 12 bases between the two germline ends. Germline CDR1 and CDR2: KGHDR and SFDVKD. The CDR3 has 15 residues.

This clonotype was counted ten times or more. The V gene is TRBV3-1, the J gene TRBJ2-1; 11 bases align to TRBD2. This CDR3 contains 15 residues. The junction had 5 bases not matched to a gene; V was cut back by 5 bases and J by 5 bases. The V gene's germline CDR1 is LGHDT and CDR2 YNNKEL (reference sequence). The chain's CDR3 is CASSVRLAGNNEQFF. In nucleotides, the CDR3 is TGTGCCAGCAGCGTAAGACTAGCGGGAAACAATGAGCAGTTCTTC.

The chain links TRBV12-3 or TRBV12-4 to TRBJ2-7, with 13 positions matching TRBD2. V lost 5 bases to trimming and J lost 3 bases; unmatched junction nucleotides: 22. This CDR3 comprises 21 residues. Here the CDR3 DNA reads TGTGCCAGCAGTGGACAGGGCTGGGTACTGACTAGCGGGAGGACGCACTACGAGCAGTACTTC. Translation gives CASSGQGWVLTSGRTHYEQYF.

The V gene is TRBV20-1, the J gene TRBJ2-3; 7 bases are shared with TRBD2. Germline V CDR1 and CDR2: DFQATT, SNEGSKA (reference sequence). The V segment lost 5 bases and the J segment 1 base; nucleotides outside the gene matches: 9. The length of the CDR3 is 15 residues. The CDR3 sequence is CSAPGAGFGTDTQYF. The CDR3 DNA reads TGCAGTGCTCCCGGAGCGGGATTTGGCACAGATACGCAGTATTTT.

This clonotype was recorded at least ten times. This chain connects TRBV12-3 or TRBV12-4 to TRBJ2-1; D remains unclear. This CDR3 contains 14 residues. V shed 2 bases and J shed 9 bases, with 14 bases lying between them. Here the CDR3 DNA reads TGTGCCAGCAGTTTAAACCCGGCGCAGCTTGAGCAGTTCTTC. Encoded protein: CASSLNPAQLEQFF.

In nucleotides, the CDR3 is TGTGCCAGCAGCTTGGCCGGCCCGAGATCCTACGAGCAGTACGTC. This sequence encodes CASSLAGPRSYEQYV. The chain uses TRBV5-6 and TRBJ2-7; D is unresolved. Germline loops: CDR1 SGHDT, CDR2 YYEEEE. The length of the CDR3 is 15 residues. Trimming stripped 0 bases from V and 1 base from J, with 11 bases between.

The chain recombines TRBV20-1 with TRBJ2-7, with D possibly being TRBD1 (5 bases). Trimming stripped 0 bases from V and 3 bases from J, with 15 bases between. Germline V gives CDR1 DFQATT, CDR2 SNEGSKA (reference sequence). The CDR3 extends over 15 amino acids. The CDR3 protein is CSARDLSSGYYEQYF. DNA of the CDR3: TGCAGTGCTAGAGATCTTTCTTCAGGGTACTACGAGCAGTACTTC.

The chain carries TRBV6-1 and TRBJ2-1, with D perhaps matching TRBD2 (5 bases). V lost 2 bases and J 12 bases, leaving 11 bases between the germline ends. Per germline, CDR1 MNHNS and CDR2 SASEGT. The CDR3 runs 12 residues. CDR3 loop: CASSETPGWQFF. The DNA for the CDR3 is TGTGCCAGCAGTGAAACCCCGGGATGGCAGTTCTTC.

This clonotype was counted only a few times. This chain uses TRBV12-3 or TRBV12-4 with TRBJ1-2, with 8 bases lining up with TRBD1. The CDR3 consists of 14 residues. V shed 6 bases, J shed 3 bases, and the junction held 6 bases outside the gene matches. CDR3 DNA sequence: TGTGCCAGCAGATCTACAGGGGGGGACTATGGCTACACCTTC. It translates to CASRSTGGDYGYTF.

This clonotype was detected only a few times. This rearrangement joins TRBV6-5 to TRBJ2-1; TRBD2 aligns across 7 bases. Germline V CDR1 and CDR2: MNHEY, SVGAGI. The CDR3 loop spans 14 amino acids. V shed 6 bases, J shed 7 bases, and the junction held 9 bases outside the gene matches. For the CDR3, the DNA is TGTGCCAGCAGGTGGGGGGGGAGTAGGAATGAGCAGTTCTTC. Encoded protein: CASRWGGSRNEQFF.

This clonotype was seen repeatedly, ten times or more. The chain uses TRBV24-1 and TRBJ2-1, with D uncertain. Germline assignment: CDR1 KGHDR and CDR2 SFDVKD. The CDR3 runs 13 residues. Trimming shortened V by 0 bases and J by 7 bases, and 6 bases separated the two germline ends. CDR3 sequence: CATSDLSQNEQFF. In DNA form, the CDR3 reads TGTGCCACCAGTGATTTGTCCCAAAATGAGCAGTTCTTC.

This clonotype was found a few times. The chain uses TRBV2 and TRBJ1-6, with D perhaps TRBD1 (5 bases). The CDR3 extends over 14 amino acids. V gave up 3 bases and J gave up 7 bases, with 10 bases separating them. The V gene's germline CDR1 is SNHLY and CDR2 FYNNEI. CDR3 loop: CASSEDTNNSPLHF. The CDR3 coding sequence is TGTGCCAGCAGTGAGGACACAAACAATTCACCCCTCCACTTT.